These 17 T cell receptor beta chains were all obtained from the same sample, sequenced in a study of cytomegalovirus exposure and HLA in healthy donors. Vbeta (60) and Jbeta (13) primers were used in the PCR. Using immunoSEQ multiplex PCR, the repertoire was profiled, and TCRdb retains in-frame clones only, with some absent. The sample carries some 130,000 clones, approximately 78% recorded once. The sample comprised PBMCs. The receptors here all came from a female donor in good health and CMV-seronegative.

The genes are TRBV28 and TRBJ1-1; D is ambiguous. CDR3 length equals 13 residues. The germline V gene has CDR1 MDHEN and CDR2 SYDVKM. The V and J ends lost 8 bases and 10 bases respectively, with 20 bases between them. The CDR3 nucleotides are TGTGCCAGCGCGCGTGGATGGAGGCGTGGAGCTTTCTTT. Residues: CASARGWRRGAFF.

V usage is TRBV4-1 and J usage is TRBJ2-7; 7 bases fit TRBD2. V was pared by 4 bases and J by 3 bases, with 6 bases of the junction left unmatched. The CDR3 is made up of 14 amino acids. From germline, CDR1 is MGHRA and CDR2 YSYEKL. The CDR3 bases are TGCGCCAGCAGCCGAGGACTAGAAGGCTACGAGCAGTACTTC. Translated, it gives CASSRGLEGYEQYF.

The chain uses TRBV9 and TRBJ1-3; perhaps TRBD1 as D (6 bases). The CDR3 totals 16 residues. The germline CDR1 and CDR2 sequences are SGDLS and YYNGEE. The V gene lost 0 bases and the J gene lost 4 bases, with 14 bases spanning the gap. CDR3 coding DNA: TGTGCCAGCAGCGTAGGAGTGGGGGCTGGCGGAAACACCATATATTTT. It codes for CASSVGVGAGGNTIYF.

The V and J genes are TRBV7-9 and TRBJ1-1, with D uncertain. Trimming took off 1 base at V and 3 bases at J, with 12 bases between the two ends. This CDR3 is 15 amino acids long. CDR1 and CDR2 from the germline V gene are SEHNR and FQNEAQ (reference sequence). The CDR3 here is CASSLEEARDTEAFF. The CDR3 DNA follows: TGTGCCAGCAGCTTAGAAGAGGCGCGGGACACTGAAGCTTTCTTT.

As for this clone: Germline and junction disagree at one end, which may indicate a read error. The chain uses TRBV19 and TRBJ1-5, with no clear D. CDR1 is LNHDA, CDR2 SQIVND, per germline (reference sequence). This CDR3 is 15 amino acids long. The DNA for the CDR3 is TGTGCCAGTAGGATAGGAGGAGTGAGCAATCAGCCCCAGCATTTT. Encoded protein: CASRIGGVSNQPQHF.

The J gene is TRBJ1-1, the V gene TRBV7-8, with no clear D. Germline V lookup: CDR1 SGHVS, CDR2 FQNEAQ. Between the trimmed V and J ends, which lost 5 bases and 0 bases, there was a span of 13 bases. The CDR3 contains 15 residues. The chain's CDR3 is CASSPRVEMNTEAFF. The CDR3 DNA sequence: TGTGCCAGCAGCCCCCGTGTAGAAATGAACACTGAAGCTTTCTTT.

The chain has TRBV18 and TRBJ2-1, with 7 bases that match TRBD1. This CDR3 has 16 residues. CDR1 is KGHSH and CDR2 is LQKENI in the germline V gene. Trimming took 3 bases from V and 8 from J; bases not matched to a gene: 13. The CDR3 region is CASSPYSNNRGYEQFF. The CDR3 DNA reads TGTGCCAGCTCACCGTATTCAAATAACAGGGGCTATGAGCAGTTCTTC.

This clone was detected only a few times. V gene TRBV5-1 combines with J gene TRBJ2-5; D remains unclear. The CDR3 spans 13 residues. V dropped 4 bases and J dropped 5 bases, with 12 bases sitting between them. CDR1 is SGHRS and CDR2 is YFSETQ in the germline V gene. The CDR3 nucleotides are TGCGCCAGCAGCCCGCTAGTAAGGGAGACCCAGTACTTC. Protein sequence: CASSPLVRETQYF.

The V gene is TRBV5-4, the J gene TRBJ2-7; the D gene is possibly TRBD2 (5 bases). This CDR3 contains 15 residues. CDR1 is SGHNT and CDR2 is YYREEE in the germline V gene (reference sequence). Trimming shortened V by 3 bases and J by 5 bases, and 18 bases separated the two germline ends. The CDR3 region is CASSYWTPGFNEQYF. In DNA form, the CDR3 reads TGTGCCAGCAGCTACTGGACTCCTGGATTCAACGAGCAGTACTTC.

This chain links TRBV25-1 with TRBJ2-2; D is uncertain. Germline CDR1 reads MGHDK; CDR2 reads SYGVNS. The V end was cut by 1 base, the J end by 0 bases, with 6 bases between. The CDR3 length is 15 residues. DNA for the CDR3: TGTGCCAGCAGTGAATTAGCAGCGAACACCGGGGAGCTGTTTTTT. Its protein product is CASSELAANTGELFF.

This clone was seen a few times. The gene calls are TRBV18 and TRBJ2-7, with D tentatively TRBD1 (6 bases). The V gene's germline CDR1 is KGHSH and CDR2 LQKENI. CDR3 length: 15 residues. V lost 3 bases and J lost 0, with 12 bases in between. The CDR3 loop reads CASSPGQSSSYEQYF. In DNA, the CDR3 is TGTGCCAGCTCACCCGGACAGTCGAGCTCCTACGAGCAGTACTTC.

V usage is TRBV7-9 and J usage is TRBJ2-7; maybe TRBD1 (5 bases). Germline V gene lookup returns CDR1 SEHNR and CDR2 FQNEAQ (reference sequence). This CDR3 spans 12 amino acids. V lost 4 bases to trimming and J lost 6 bases, with 10 bases between them. The CDR3 DNA is TGTGCCAGCAGCTCAACAGGAGTCGAGCAGTACTTC. This sequence encodes CASSSTGVEQYF. The complete variable domain, with remaining parts taken from reference TRBV7-9 and TRBJ2-7, reads DTGVSQNPRHKITKRGQNVTFRCDPISEHNRLYWYRQTLGQGPEFLTYFQNEAQLEKSRLLSDRFSAERPKGSFSTLEIQRTEQGDSAMYLCASSSTGVEQYFGPGTRLTVT.

Turning to this clone: At one boundary the junction diverges from the germline segment, which might be a read error. The CDR3 DNA reads TGTGCCGGCAGTTTACACAGGGACAGCACAGATACGCAGTATTTT. Protein sequence: CAGSLHRDSTDTQYF. The chain carries TRBV27 and TRBJ2-3; TRBD1 is a possible D gene (6 bases). CDR3 size: 15 residues. Germline loops: CDR1 MNHEY, CDR2 SMNVEV (reference sequence).

V gene TRBV6-5 combines with J gene TRBJ1-3; D is unresolved. The CDR3 consists of 15 residues. Germline CDR1 is MNHEY and CDR2 is SVGAGI. The V end was cut by 2 bases, the J end by 0 bases, with 8 bases between. The CDR3 bases are TGTGCCAGCAGTTACCGCGGGAGCTCTGGAAACACCATATATTTT. Translated: CASSYRGSSGNTIYF.

The chain is built from TRBV9 and TRBJ1-1; the D gene is possibly TRBD1 (5 bases). This CDR3 spans 14 amino acids. With 0 bases removed from V and 5 bases from J, the gap between germline ends came to 11 bases. The germline V gene has CDR1 SGDLS and CDR2 YYNGEE. CDR3 protein: CASSVAGGVTEAFF. The CDR3 nucleotides read TGTGCCAGCAGCGTAGCGGGGGGGGTTACTGAAGCTTTCTTT.

V gene TRBV4-3 combines with J gene TRBJ2-7; D is perhaps TRBD2 (6 bases). V was pared by 1 base and J by 0 bases, with 10 bases between. The CDR3 runs to 15 residues. CDR1 LGHNA and CDR2 YSLEER come from the germline V gene. The CDR3 is CASSQVEGSSYEQYF. Written as DNA, the CDR3 is TGCGCCAGCAGCCAAGTGGAGGGGAGCTCCTACGAGCAGTACTTC.

The chain couples TRBV6-5 to TRBJ2-3; 11 nucleotides agree with TRBD2. Germline V gives CDR1 MNHEY, CDR2 SVGAGI. The CDR3 extends over 14 amino acids. The J segment lost 3 bases and the V segment lost 11 bases, leaving 7 bases of the junction unmatched. In nucleotides, the CDR3 is TGTGCCGGCAAGACTAGCGGGAATACAGATACGCAGTATTTT. Translated, it gives CAGKTSGNTDTQYF.